This is a list of T cell receptor beta chains from one sample in a study of OX40 agonist ivuxolimab in advanced cancers. Assay used: immunoSEQ multiplex PCR; TCRdb lists only in-frame clones, some missing. This sample has roughly 6,000 clones, with about 86% found just once. The sample here was CD4+ or CD8+ T cells sorted from blood, taken in a trial of the OX40 agonist ivuxolimab. Every receptor here comes from an adult with an advanced solid tumor such as melanoma, head and neck, liver or kidney cancer. CDR3s include the opening cysteine and the closing phenylalanine or tryptophan. Each record gives: D gene, clone size, J gene, V gene, CDR3 DNA, CDR3 protein. The D gene is left open where the match is weak. Rows give clone size only sometimes, using once, few, many, or a class for an expanded clone.

d_call: -; clone_size: -; j_call: TRBJ1-4; v_call: TRBV4-1; cdr3_nt: TGCGCCAGCAGCCGAAGGACAACTAATGAAAAACTGTTTTTT; cdr3_aa: CASSRRTTNEKLFF
d_call: TRBD2; clone_size: -; j_call: TRBJ2-7; v_call: TRBV10-2; cdr3_nt: TGCGCCAGCAGTGAGTCGGGTAGCGGGTCCCTCTACGAGCAGTACTTC; cdr3_aa: CASSESGSGSLYEQYF
d_call: -; clone_size: -; j_call: TRBJ1-5; v_call: TRBV7-9; cdr3_nt: TGTGCCAGCAGCCCGACGGAAAATCAGCCCCAGCATTTT; cdr3_aa: CASSPTENQPQHF
d_call: -; clone_size: -; j_call: TRBJ1-2; v_call: TRBV6-6; cdr3_nt: TGTGCCGGGACCTCCCCCGGCATCTATGGCTACACCTTC; cdr3_aa: CAGTSPGIYGYTF
d_call: TRBD1; clone_size: few; j_call: TRBJ1-1; v_call: TRBV7-9; cdr3_nt: TGTGCCAGCAGCGGCAGGGGGCGAGTTAATGCTTTCTTT; cdr3_aa: CASSGRGRVNAFF
d_call: TRBD1; clone_size: -; j_call: TRBJ2-2; v_call: TRBV19; cdr3_nt: TGTGCCAGTAGTTGGGACAGGGGATCCCCCGGGGAGCTGTTTTTT; cdr3_aa: CASSWDRGSPGELFF
d_call: -; clone_size: -; j_call: TRBJ1-1; v_call: TRBV5-4; cdr3_nt: TGTGCCAGCAGCTTGGATTCGTTCATACTGAACACTGAAGCTTTCTTT; cdr3_aa: CASSLDSFILNTEAFF
d_call: -; clone_size: -; j_call: TRBJ1-5; v_call: TRBV15; cdr3_nt: TGTGCCACCTCAAGGGGTCGCGGAGCTTATAGCAATCAGCCCCAGCATTTT; cdr3_aa: CATSRGRGAYSNQPQHF
d_call: -; clone_size: -; j_call: TRBJ2-5; v_call: TRBV6-6; cdr3_nt: TGTGCCAGCAGTTACGTGGCGGGGGAGACCCAGTACTTC; cdr3_aa: CASSYVAGETQYF
d_call: -; clone_size: -; j_call: TRBJ1-3; v_call: TRBV2; cdr3_nt: TGTGCCAGCAGTGTCGGTAGGCCCTCTGGAAACACCATATATTTT; cdr3_aa: CASSVGRPSGNTIYF
d_call: -; clone_size: -; j_call: TRBJ2-3; v_call: TRBV18; cdr3_nt: TGTGCCAGCTCACCGGAGGGCCTTCTGTGGACAGATACGCAGTATTTT; cdr3_aa: CASSPEGLLWTDTQYF
d_call: TRBD2; clone_size: -; j_call: TRBJ2-7; v_call: TRBV5-5; cdr3_nt: TGTGCCAGCAGCATACTAGCGGGGGCCCCCGAGCAGTACTTC; cdr3_aa: CASSILAGAPEQYF
d_call: -; clone_size: -; j_call: TRBJ1-2; v_call: TRBV19; cdr3_nt: TGTGCCAGTACCATTGTGGCAGGGAACTATGGCTACACCTTC; cdr3_aa: CASTIVAGNYGYTF
d_call: TRBD2; clone_size: few; j_call: TRBJ2-7; v_call: TRBV10-3; cdr3_nt: TGTGCCATCAGTAGGGGGACTAGCGGAACCTACGAGCAGTACTTC; cdr3_aa: CAISRGTSGTYEQYF
d_call: TRBD1; clone_size: -; j_call: TRBJ2-3; v_call: TRBV4-3; cdr3_nt: TGCGCCAGCAGCTCCGGGACAGGGCGCACAGATACGCAGTATTTT; cdr3_aa: CASSSGTGRTDTQYF
d_call: TRBD1; clone_size: -; j_call: TRBJ1-1; v_call: TRBV29-1; cdr3_nt: TGCAGCGTGGGACAGACGAACACTGAAGCTTTCTTT; cdr3_aa: CSVGQTNTEAFF
d_call: TRBD1; clone_size: -; j_call: TRBJ1-2; v_call: TRBV9; cdr3_nt: TGTGCCAGCAGCGCGGACAGGGGAGATGGCTACACCTTC; cdr3_aa: CASSADRGDGYTF
d_call: -; clone_size: -; j_call: TRBJ2-7; v_call: TRBV27; cdr3_nt: TGTGCCAGCAGTTTAGAAGGTGGGTTCTACGAGCAGTACTTC; cdr3_aa: CASSLEGGFYEQYF
d_call: TRBD1; clone_size: -; j_call: TRBJ1-2; v_call: TRBV6-5; cdr3_nt: TGTGCCAGCAGTTACAGGGGGCGCGATGGCTACACCTTC; cdr3_aa: CASSYRGRDGYTF
d_call: TRBD1; clone_size: -; j_call: TRBJ1-1; v_call: TRBV7-2; cdr3_nt: TGTGCCAGCAGCTCAGGGGGAACTGAAGCTTTCTTT; cdr3_aa: CASSSGGTEAFF
d_call: -; clone_size: -; j_call: TRBJ2-3; v_call: TRBV7-2; cdr3_nt: TGTGCCAGCAGCATAGTCACAGATACGCAGTATTTT; cdr3_aa: CASSIVTDTQYF
d_call: -; clone_size: -; j_call: TRBJ1-1; v_call: TRBV27; cdr3_nt: TGTGCCAGCAGCCCCCTTACCAACACTGAAGCTTTCTTT; cdr3_aa: CASSPLTNTEAFF
d_call: -; clone_size: once; j_call: TRBJ2-7; v_call: TRBV5-1; cdr3_nt: TGCGCCAGCAGCTTGGGGGGAGGCTACGAGCAGTACTTC; cdr3_aa: CASSLGGGYEQYF
d_call: TRBD2; clone_size: -; j_call: TRBJ2-3; v_call: TRBV7-2; cdr3_nt: TGTGCCAGCAGCGACGGACTAGCGGGGGGAACTAGCACAGATACGCAGTATTTT; cdr3_aa: CASSDGLAGGTSTDTQYF
d_call: -; clone_size: -; j_call: TRBJ2-4; v_call: TRBV6-1; cdr3_nt: TGTGCCAGCAGTGAAATTGAGCGAACGATGCAAAACATTCAGTACTTC; cdr3_aa: CASSEIERTMQNIQYF
d_call: -; clone_size: once; j_call: TRBJ2-7; v_call: TRBV6-5; cdr3_nt: TGTGCCAGCAGTTACGCCGAGGGTATCGAGCAGTACTTC; cdr3_aa: CASSYAEGIEQYF
d_call: -; clone_size: -; j_call: TRBJ1-2; v_call: TRBV5-8; cdr3_nt: TGTGCCAGCAGCTTGGGGGGAACCTATGGCTACACCTTC; cdr3_aa: CASSLGGTYGYTF
d_call: TRBD1; clone_size: -; j_call: TRBJ1-5; v_call: TRBV5-1; cdr3_nt: TGCGCCAGCAGCTTGGGGCAGGGGGGGCTCGGGCCCCAGCATTTT; cdr3_aa: CASSLGQGGLGPQHF
d_call: -; clone_size: -; j_call: TRBJ2-7; v_call: TRBV21-1; cdr3_nt: TGTGCCAGCAGCAAAACCCTGATCAGGCTCTGGGAGCAGTACTTC; cdr3_aa: CASSKTLIRLWEQYF
d_call: TRBD1; clone_size: -; j_call: TRBJ1-6; v_call: TRBV6-6; cdr3_nt: TGTGCCAGCAGTTACTACGACAGGGGAGATTCACCCCTCCACTTT; cdr3_aa: CASSYYDRGDSPLHF
d_call: -; clone_size: -; j_call: TRBJ1-2; v_call: TRBV6-5; cdr3_nt: TGTGCCAGCAGCCCAGGGGATTATGGCTACACCTTC; cdr3_aa: CASSPGDYGYTF
d_call: -; clone_size: -; j_call: TRBJ2-3; v_call: TRBV27; cdr3_nt: TGTGCCAGCAGTTTCTCCAGGTTGTCAGATACGCAGTATTTT; cdr3_aa: CASSFSRLSDTQYF
d_call: TRBD1; clone_size: once; j_call: TRBJ2-3; v_call: TRBV5-4; cdr3_nt: TGTGCCAGCAGCTTGGTCGCCAGGGGGTCAGATACGCAGTATTTT; cdr3_aa: CASSLVARGSDTQYF
d_call: -; clone_size: -; j_call: TRBJ2-3; v_call: TRBV4-3; cdr3_nt: TGCGCCAGCAGCCAAGAAATGGCATCGGGTGATACGCAGTATTTT; cdr3_aa: CASSQEMASGDTQYF
d_call: -; clone_size: -; j_call: TRBJ2-5; v_call: TRBV9; cdr3_nt: TGTGCCAGCAGTCAAGGGGAAGAGACCCAGTACTTC; cdr3_aa: CASSQGEETQYF
d_call: TRBD1; clone_size: few; j_call: TRBJ1-1; v_call: TRBV14; cdr3_nt: TGTGCCAGCAGCCCGGGACAGTTAAACACTGAAGCTTTCTTT; cdr3_aa: CASSPGQLNTEAFF
d_call: TRBD1; clone_size: once; j_call: TRBJ1-1; v_call: TRBV15; cdr3_nt: TGTGCCACCAGAAGGGACAGGGGAATGAACACTGAAGCTTTCTTT; cdr3_aa: CATRRDRGMNTEAFF
d_call: TRBD2; clone_size: -; j_call: TRBJ2-3; v_call: TRBV4-3; cdr3_nt: TGCGCCAGCAGCCAAGATCTAGCTAGCGGGGGGCGAGGAGCAGATACGCAGTATTTT; cdr3_aa: CASSQDLASGGRGADTQYF
d_call: TRBD1; clone_size: -; j_call: TRBJ1-3; v_call: TRBV19; cdr3_nt: TGTGCCAGTAACAGGGGTGGAAACACCATATATTTT; cdr3_aa: CASNRGGNTIYF
d_call: -; clone_size: -; j_call: TRBJ1-5; v_call: TRBV5-4; cdr3_nt: TGTGCCAGCAGCTTGGGGGCAGGGGAGGATCAGCCCCAGCATTTT; cdr3_aa: CASSLGAGEDQPQHF